These 23 T cell receptor beta chains came from one sample sequenced in a study of cytomegalovirus exposure and HLA in healthy donors. The PCR contained 60 Vbeta and 13 Jbeta primers. Method: immunoSEQ multiplex PCR; TCRdb's copy keeps in-frame clones and lacks some. The table includes 200,000 to 250,000 clones, approximately 81% detected once. The sequenced sample consisted of PBMCs. These receptors all come from a girl aged 2 to 10 in good health and CMV-seronegative.

The chain recombines TRBV4-2 with TRBJ2-3; 9 bases fit TRBD2. CDR1 and CDR2 (germline): LGHNA, YNFKEQ. The CDR3 has 17 residues. V trimming: 1 base; J trimming: 0 bases; junction bases outside the gene matches: 5. CDR3 coding DNA: TGTGCCAGCAGCCAAGCACGCGGGGGGGCTAGCACAGATACGCAGTATTTT. Residues: CASSQARGGASTDTQYF.

This clone was observed once. The chain joins TRBV14 to TRBJ2-3; D remains ambiguous. Germline lookup yields CDR1 SGHDN and CDR2 FVKESK. V lost 1 base and J lost 0, with 8 bases in between. The CDR3 sequence is 15 residues long. The CDR3 region has the DNA TGTGCCAGCAGCCAAGGGAGTGGTAGCACAGATACGCAGTATTTT. Amino acid sequence: CASSQGSGSTDTQYF.

The chain recombines TRBV10-3 with TRBJ2-3, with 9 bases matching TRBD1. Per the germline V gene, CDR1 is ENHRY and CDR2 is SYGVKD. V was pared by 9 bases and J by 2 bases, with 9 bases of the junction left unmatched. CDR3 length: 15 amino acids. Here the CDR3 DNA reads TGTGCCATAAAGGACGACAGGGGGTTCACAGATACGCAGTATTTT. Encoded protein: CAIKDDRGFTDTQYF.

J is TRBJ2-1 and V is TRBV5-1, with 10 bases identical to TRBD2. The CDR3 runs to 16 residues. Germline V gene lookup returns CDR1 SGHRS and CDR2 YFSETQ. Trimming cost V 1 base and J 9 bases; bases outside gene matches: 10. The CDR3 protein is CASSLWTSGPRGEQFF. The CDR3 DNA sequence: TGCGCCAGCAGCTTGTGGACTAGCGGACCAAGGGGTGAGCAGTTCTTC.

This sequence joins TRBV10-2 and TRBJ2-3; TRBD2 aligns across 7 bases. J lost 4 bases, V lost 3 bases, and 7 bases had no gene match. Germline CDR1 reads WSHSY; CDR2 reads SAAADI. The CDR3 sequence is 15 residues long. Here the CDR3 reads CASSDPGGRSDTQYF. CDR3 DNA: TGCGCCAGCAGTGACCCGGGAGGAAGGTCAGATACGCAGTATTTT.

This clone was counted only a few times. This chain joins TRBV7-2 and TRBJ2-7, with TRBD1 matching 7 bases. Per the germline V gene, CDR1 is SGHTA and CDR2 is FQGNSA. With 5 bases clipped from V and 1 base from J, the junction kept 8 bases outside the gene matches. The CDR3 sequence is 15 residues long. The CDR3 DNA reads TGTGCCAGCAGCACCCGGACAGGTCGATCCTACGAGCAGTACTTC. Residues: CASSTRTGRSYEQYF.

This chain uses TRBV4-1 with TRBJ2-3; 8 bases match TRBD2. CDR1 is MGHRA and CDR2 is YSYEKL in the germline V gene. There are 17 residues in the CDR3. Trimming cost V 0 bases and J 0 bases; bases outside gene matches: 5. CDR3 sequence (DNA): TGCGCCAGCAGCCAAGATGGGCGGGGGGTGAGCACAGATACGCAGTATTTT. It translates to CASSQDGRGVSTDTQYF.

Remarks on this clone: In the same sample, other DNA sequences code for this CDR3. This sequence joins TRBV6-5 and TRBJ2-7; D not resolved. The CDR3 runs to 13 residues. Germline V CDR1 and CDR2: MNHEY, SVGAGI. V was shortened by 0 bases and J by 3 bases, with 6 bases between the two germline ends. The CDR3 sequence is CASSYSRGYEQYF. The CDR3 DNA sequence: TGTGCCAGCAGTTACTCGAGAGGCTACGAGCAGTACTTC.

The CDR3: CASSKFKGAEAFF. DNA for the CDR3: TGTGCCAGCAGTAAATTCAAGGGGGCTGAAGCTTTCTTT. J is TRBJ1-1 and V is TRBV27, with a weak D call TRBD1 (6 bases). CDR1 and CDR2 (germline): MNHEY, SMNVEV (reference sequence). Trimming stripped 5 bases from V and 6 bases from J, with 13 bases between. CDR3 length: 13 amino acids.

V is TRBV29-1 and J is TRBJ2-1, with a possible D match to TRBD1 (6 bases). Germline values: CDR1 SQVTM, CDR2 ANQGSEA. The CDR3 sequence is 16 residues long. The V end lost 1 base, the J end lost 4 bases, and 17 bases lay between the germline ends. The chain's CDR3 is CSVEGPGHTQYNEQFF. The CDR3 nucleotides are TGCAGCGTTGAAGGTCCGGGACACACTCAATACAATGAGCAGTTCTTC.

The chain combines TRBV15 with TRBJ2-7; D is perhaps TRBD2 (6 bases). The CDR3 spans 15 residues. Per germline, CDR1 LNHNV and CDR2 YYDKDF (reference sequence). V lost 0 bases, J lost 3 bases, and 12 bases lay in between. The CDR3 DNA reads as TGTGCCACCAGCAGAGATCGGAGGGCCCTCTACGAGCAGTACTTC. Translated: CATSRDRRALYEQYF.

The chain uses TRBV11-2 and TRBJ2-3; D is perhaps TRBD1 (6 bases). From germline, CDR1 is SGHAT and CDR2 FQNNGV. V gave up 5 bases and J gave up 6 bases, with 12 bases separating them. The CDR3 length is 13 residues. CDR3 sequence (DNA): TGTGCCAGCAGCAACGCAAGGGGGGATACGCAGTATTTT. Its translation: CASSNARGDTQYF.

The chain has TRBV14 and TRBJ1-1; unclear D gene. V was clipped by 4 bases and J by 0 bases, with 15 bases between them. Germline V gives CDR1 SGHDN, CDR2 FVKESK. The CDR3 length is 16 residues. The CDR3 protein is CASSRLTGSMNTEAFF. As DNA, the CDR3 is TGTGCCAGCAGCCGGTTAACCGGGAGCATGAACACTGAAGCTTTCTTT.

This clone was seen only a few times. The chain has TRBV7-8 and TRBJ2-5, with TRBD1 identical over 7 bases. This CDR3 is 15 amino acids long. Germline V gives CDR1 SGHVS, CDR2 FQNEAQ. V shed 0 bases, J shed 5 bases, and the junction held 6 bases outside the gene matches. CDR3 residues: CASSLARQGRETQYF. In DNA, the CDR3 is TGTGCCAGCAGCTTAGCTAGACAGGGTAGGGAGACCCAGTACTTC.

The genes are TRBV6-1 and TRBJ1-2, with 10 positions matching TRBD1. Trimming removed 2 bases from V and 4 bases from J; junction bases left unmatched: 4. This CDR3 is built from 15 residues. CDR1 is MNHNS and CDR2 is SASEGT in the germline V gene. The CDR3 spells CASSEMTGGGYGYTF. DNA of the CDR3: TGTGCCAGCAGTGAAATGACAGGGGGCGGCTATGGCTACACCTTC.

J is TRBJ1-4 and V is TRBV6-1; TRBD1 is a possible D gene (6 bases). With 2 bases removed from V and 5 bases from J, the gap between germline ends came to 9 bases. The CDR3 has 14 amino acids. Germline CDR1 and CDR2: MNHNS and SASEGT. Here the CDR3 DNA reads TGTGCCAGCAGTGAAACTGGGGGCAATGAAAAACTGTTTTTT. This sequence encodes CASSETGGNEKLFF.

J is TRBJ1-2 and V is TRBV7-9; 9 nucleotides line up with TRBD1. V trimming: 2 bases; J trimming: 2 bases; junction bases outside the gene matches: 15. Germline V gene lookup returns CDR1 SEHNR and CDR2 FQNEAQ (reference sequence). CDR3 length: 19 amino acids. The CDR3 DNA reads TGTGCCAGCAGCTTAAGGTTGGGAATACAGGGGGCGCGAAACTATGGCTACACCTTC. Translating gives CASSLRLGIQGARNYGYTF.

This sequence joins TRBV9 and TRBJ1-1; maybe TRBD1 (6 bases). V was shortened by 3 bases and J by 1 base, with 16 bases between the two germline ends. This CDR3 is built from 16 residues. Germline V gene sequence: CDR1 SGDLS, CDR2 YYNGEE. In DNA, the CDR3 is TGTGCCAGCAGCGCAACCACAGGGCTAAAGAACACTGAAGCTTTCTTT. Translated, it gives CASSATTGLKNTEAFF.

This clone has a single count. The V call is TRBV27, the J call TRBJ1-2, with 9 bases identical to TRBD1. The CDR3 has 14 residues. CDR1 and CDR2 (germline): MNHEY, SMNVEV (reference sequence). The V gene end was trimmed by 6 bases and the J gene end by 8 bases; junction bases not matched to a gene: 10. CDR3 protein: CASRLTGTGKGYTF. CDR3 coding DNA: TGTGCCAGCAGACTAACCGGGACAGGGAAAGGCTACACCTTC.

The CDR3 sequence: CASSYSGLNTEAFF. CDR3 nucleotides: TGTGCCAGCAGTTACTCGGGGCTGAACACTGAAGCTTTCTTT. This chain uses TRBV6-5 with TRBJ1-1; D possibly corresponds to TRBD1 (5 bases). CDR1 and CDR2 from the germline V gene are MNHEY and SVGAGI. The CDR3 has 14 amino acids. Trimming cost V 0 bases and J 0 bases, with 5 bases left between them.

This clone was seen only a few times. The genes are TRBV30 and TRBJ1-1; TRBD1 aligns across 9 bases. CDR1 and CDR2 (germline): GTSNPN, SVGIG (reference sequence). The CDR3 is made up of 12 amino acids. Trimming at V came to 4 bases and at J to 10 bases, leaving 7 bases not matched to a gene. The CDR3 region is CAWTQGAGRAFF. CDR3 DNA sequence: TGTGCCTGGACACAGGGGGCGGGTAGAGCTTTCTTT.

The chain employs TRBV2 and TRBJ1-3, with 8 bases that match TRBD1. CDR3 length equals 14 residues. CDR1 is SNHLY, CDR2 FYNNEI, per germline. V was clipped by 6 bases and J by 10 bases; unmatched bases: 11. DNA for the CDR3: TGTGCCAGCAGCCTCTGGCAGGGGGCGCGGACCATATATTTT. Encoded protein: CASSLWQGARTIYF.

The rearrangement uses TRBV28 and TRBJ2-2; D may be TRBD1 (5 bases). Trimming removed 7 bases from V and 6 bases from J, with 12 bases in between. Germline lookup yields CDR1 MDHEN and CDR2 SYDVKM. This CDR3 has 13 residues. The CDR3 DNA sequence: TGTGCCAGCACCCTAGGGGTATCCGGGGAGCTGTTTTTT. As protein: CASTLGVSGELFF.